The TCR beta chain described here comes from a study of PD-1 blockade in mismatch repair-deficient tumors. Study results and limitations: Tumor-resident clones, often undetectable pretreatment in blood, expanded then contracted after pembrolizumab.

TCRdb's copy holds only in-frame clones and misses some; the assay was immunoSEQ multiplex PCR. The data contain around 33,000 clones, 80% of them singletons. Germline assignment: CDR1 MRHNA and CDR2 SNTAGT. The CDR3 runs to 16 residues. V lost 0 bases, J lost 4 bases, and 3 bases stayed unmatched. All patients were mismatch repair deficient, assessed by either PCR or immunohistochemistry. Comments on this clone: Its antigen is undetermined.

V is TRBV6-4 and J is TRBJ1-2, with 12 bases that match TRBD1. The TCR originated in an adult with mismatch repair-deficient cancer. The sequenced sample was PBMCs, obtained approximately 6 weeks after starting pembrolizumab. In nucleotides, the CDR3 is TGTGCCAGCAGTGACTCCGGGACAGGGGGCGTCTATGGCTACACCTTC. This codes for CASSDSGTGGVYGYTF.